The rows below give T cell receptor beta chains drawn from one sample of a study of neoadjuvant anti-PD-1 for oral cavity cancer. Libraries were prepared by immunoSEQ multiplex PCR; TCRdb keeps only in-frame clonotypes and omits some of them. The data show 80,000 to 95,000 clones, approximately 80% seen once. Sequenced here: PBMCs, sampled before nivolumab (anti-PD-1) treatment. All receptors come from a person between 35 and 79 years old with oral cavity squamous cell carcinoma. Each CDR3 is given with its conserved first and last residue. The order of the fields is J gene, clone size, V gene, D gene, CDR3 DNA, CDR3 protein. D genes are given only for firm matches. Not every row has a clone size; where given, it reads once, few, many or a size class.

TRBJ2-3	.	TRBV7-3	TRBD1	TGTGCCAGCAGCCGCCAGGGACAGGGGACCGGAGATACGCAGTATTTT	CASSRQGQGTGDTQYF
TRBJ2-7	.	TRBV7-9	TRBD2	TGTGCCAGCAGCTTACTAGCGGGATCTTACGAGCAGTACTTC	CASSLLAGSYEQYF
TRBJ1-2	.	TRBV6-4	.	TGTGCCAGCAGTGACTCGCCGCCGGGCTACACCTTC	CASSDSPPGYTF
TRBJ1-3	few	TRBV5-8	.	TGTGCCAGCAGCTTGGAGGCGAACTCTGGAAACACCATATATTTT	CASSLEANSGNTIYF
TRBJ2-5	.	TRBV7-9	.	TGTGCCAGCAGCCCCCTCCGCGGGGTCGGAGAGACCCAGTACTTC	CASSPLRGVGETQYF
TRBJ2-5	.	TRBV30	.	TGTGCCTGGACAGGGATAGAGCTTCAGAGAGGGACCCAGTACTTC	CAWTGIELQRGTQYF
TRBJ1-2	few	TRBV5-4	TRBD1	TGTGCCAGCAGCCTCGACAGGGTTGACTATGGCTACACCTTC	CASSLDRVDYGYTF
TRBJ1-3	.	TRBV5-1	TRBD1	TGCGCCAGCAGCTCAGGACAGGCGCTTGGAAACACCATATATTTT	CASSSGQALGNTIYF
TRBJ2-1	.	TRBV7-8	.	TGTGCCAGCAGCTTAGGGAAGGGAAACAATGAGCAGTTCTTC	CASSLGKGNNEQFF
TRBJ1-5	few	TRBV6-1	.	TGTGCCAGCAGTGAAAACAGCCCCCATCAGCCCCAGCATTTT	CASSENSPHQPQHF
TRBJ2-7	.	TRBV6-5	TRBD2	TGTGCCAGCAGTTACTCGGCTAGCGGGAGTTCCTACGAGCAGTACTTC	CASSYSASGSSYEQYF
TRBJ1-2	.	TRBV30	.	TGTGCCTGGAGAACAGGGTACGACTATGGCTACACCTTC	CAWRTGYDYGYTF
TRBJ2-1	.	TRBV13	TRBD2	TGTGCCAGCAGCCCAGCGGCGGGGGACTATAGATACAATGAGCAGTTCTTC	CASSPAAGDYRYNEQFF
TRBJ2-7	few	TRBV6-5	.	TGTGCCAGCAGTTACGAGGTCCGGGGCGAGCAGTACTTC	CASSYEVRGEQYF
TRBJ1-1	.	TRBV11-2	.	TGTGCCAGCAGCTTAGACTTATGGCAGGCCGAGGGGATGAACACTGAAGCTTTCTTT	CASSLDLWQAEGMNTEAFF
TRBJ2-7	.	TRBV11-2	.	TGTGCCAGCAGCCTTAGCGGAGGGCCCTACGAGCAGTACTTC	CASSLSGGPYEQYF
TRBJ2-5	.	TRBV6-5	TRBD1	TGTGCCAGCAGTTACGCAGGGGGCCCAGAGACCCAGTACTTC	CASSYAGGPETQYF
TRBJ1-1	.	TRBV6-5	.	TGTGCCAGCAGTTACCTACCAGATAAGGAGGATGAAGCTTTCTTT	CASSYLPDKEDEAFF
TRBJ1-3	.	TRBV7-8	.	TGTGCCAGCAGCTTAGGAGTGGCGGGCAGCGTCGGTGGAAACACCATATATTTT	CASSLGVAGSVGGNTIYF
TRBJ1-4	once	TRBV10-2	.	TGCGCCAGCAGTGAGTCAATAGAGTCGGGTGAAAAACTGTTTTTT	CASSESIESGEKLFF
TRBJ2-7	.	TRBV7-2	.	TGTGCCAGCAGCTTAGAAGCGGGCTTCTACGAGCAGTACTTC	CASSLEAGFYEQYF
TRBJ1-1	once	TRBV13	.	TGTGCCAGCACCCTAAGGAGAGGTTCTATGAACACTGAAGCTTTCTTT	CASTLRRGSMNTEAFF
TRBJ1-5	once	TRBV14	.	TGTGCCAGCAGCCAAGTCCTCAGAGGGGTGTCTCGAGTTAGTCAGCCCCAGCATTTT	CASSQVLRGVSRVSQPQHF
TRBJ1-5	.	TRBV5-8	.	TGTGCCAGCAGCCACGGGGGGTTAAATCAGCCCCAGCATTTT	CASSHGGLNQPQHF
TRBJ2-1	.	TRBV2	TRBD2	TGTGCCAGCAGTGAGAGCGGGACCGCCTACAATGAGCAGTTCTTC	CASSESGTAYNEQFF
TRBJ2-5	.	TRBV7-9	.	TGTGCCAGCAGCCTCATGAGTGGTATAGAGACCCAGTACTTC	CASSLMSGIETQYF
TRBJ2-7	.	TRBV28	TRBD1	TGTGCCAGCACGACAGGGGGCGCTGGATACGAGCAGTACTTC	CASTTGGAGYEQYF
TRBJ2-7	.	TRBV5-1	TRBD2	TGCGCCAGCAGCCTGGGACTAGTAATCTACGAGCAGTACTTC	CASSLGLVIYEQYF
TRBJ1-1	.	TRBV5-1	.	TGCGCCAGCAGCGTGGACATGAACACTGAAGCTTTCTTT	CASSVDMNTEAFF
TRBJ2-5	once	TRBV10-1	TRBD1	TGCGCCAGCAGCCGGGACAGTTCAATAGAGACCCAGTACTTC	CASSRDSSIETQYF
TRBJ2-7	.	TRBV4-1	.	TGCGCCAGCAGCCAAGGAGGGGTGGTAGGGGGTGCCTACGAGCAGTACTTC	CASSQGGVVGGAYEQYF
TRBJ2-1	.	TRBV6-1	TRBD1	TGTGCCAGCAGGTACACAGGGGTTAGAAATGAGCAGTTCTTC	CASRYTGVRNEQFF
TRBJ2-7	.	TRBV6-1	TRBD1	TGTGCCAGCATTGTAGGGACAGGGAGAAACGAGCAGTACTTC	CASIVGTGRNEQYF
TRBJ1-5	few	TRBV28	.	TGTGCCAGCAGTTTTTTTAGGACGGCCCGGGTCGATCAGCCCCAGCATTTT	CASSFFRTARVDQPQHF
TRBJ1-4	.	TRBV6-1	.	TGTGCCAGCAGCGAAGGTAGTGCAACTAATGAAAAACTGTTTTTT	CASSEGSATNEKLFF
TRBJ2-3	.	TRBV19	TRBD1	TGTGCCAGTAGTATCGATCCGGACAGGGCCACAGATACGCAGTATTTT	CASSIDPDRATDTQYF
TRBJ2-6	.	TRBV6-1	.	TGTGCCAGCAGGGAAACCGTTGGGGCCAACGTCCTGACTTTC	CASRETVGANVLTF
TRBJ1-3	.	TRBV6-8	.	TGTGCCAGCACTCCGACAGGCTCAGATTCTGGAAACACCATATATTTT	CASTPTGSDSGNTIYF
TRBJ1-1	.	TRBV29-1	.	TGCAGCGTTGTAGGGGGGACTGAAGCTTTCTTT	CSVVGGTEAFF
TRBJ1-2	.	TRBV4-1	.	TGCGCCAGCAGCCAAGTCGAGGCGTCCGGCTACACCTTC	CASSQVEASGYTF
TRBJ2-3	.	TRBV5-1	.	TGCGCCAGCAGCTCGCAGACAGGCCGAGGGACTGATACGCAGTATTTT	CASSSQTGRGTDTQYF
TRBJ2-5	few	TRBV20-1	.	TGCAGTCAAAGAGATGGCGAGACCCAGTACTTC	CSQRDGETQYF
TRBJ2-1	.	TRBV7-3	.	TGTGCCAGCAGCCCTGGCAGCTACAATGAGCAGTTCTTC	CASSPGSYNEQFF
TRBJ2-5	.	TRBV29-1	.	TGCAGCCCACTGAAGGGGGTTCAAGAGACCCAGTACTTC	CSPLKGVQETQYF
TRBJ1-2	.	TRBV19	.	TGTGCCAGTAGTACTGGGGACTGGGGAGCCTATGGCTACACCTTC	CASSTGDWGAYGYTF
TRBJ1-2	.	TRBV29-1	TRBD1	TGCAGCGTAGCCGGGACAGGGTCGGCCTCTGGCTACACCTTC	CSVAGTGSASGYTF
TRBJ2-3	.	TRBV25-1	TRBD2	TGTGCCAGCAGTGAAGGACTAGCGGGAGTTGAAGATACGCAGTATTTT	CASSEGLAGVEDTQYF
TRBJ2-2	.	TRBV25-1	.	TGTGCCAGCAGTGGACGATTGGGAGGAACCGGGGAGCTGTTTTTT	CASSGRLGGTGELFF
TRBJ1-1	.	TRBV5-1	TRBD1	TGCGCCAGCAGCTTGGCCGCAGGGGGCTTTACTGAAGCTTTCTTT	CASSLAAGGFTEAFF
TRBJ1-3	.	TRBV10-3	TRBD1	TGTGCCATCAGTGAACTGGGACAGGTCAGCTCTGGAAACACCATATATTTT	CAISELGQVSSGNTIYF
TRBJ1-1	.	TRBV30	.	TGTGCCTCTCCAGGGGACACTGAAGCTTTCTTT	CASPGDTEAFF
TRBJ2-4	.	TRBV2	.	TGTGCCAGCAGTGATTATTTGGACATTCAGTACTTC	CASSDYLDIQYF
TRBJ2-3	.	TRBV19	.	TGTGCCAGTCACGCCGCGGGAACTGATACGCAGTATTTT	CASHAAGTDTQYF
TRBJ2-3	.	TRBV5-1	TRBD2	TGCGCCAGCAGCTTGGTTCTAGCGGGAGAGGCAGATACGCAGTATTTT	CASSLVLAGEADTQYF
TRBJ2-3	.	TRBV5-1	TRBD2	TGCGCCAGCAGCAAAACTAGCGGGAGCACAGATACGCAGTATTTT	CASSKTSGSTDTQYF
TRBJ2-3	.	TRBV19	.	TGTGCCAGTAAGGAAGGGGCGGTGAGTACAGATACGCAGTATTTT	CASKEGAVSTDTQYF
TRBJ1-5	.	TRBV30	.	TGTGCCTGGAGAGGGGACAGCAATCAGCCCCAGCATTTT	CAWRGDSNQPQHF
TRBJ2-3	.	TRBV5-4	TRBD2	TGTGCCAGCAGCTTGGCTAGGGCTAGCGGGGGTATGACAGATACGCAGTATTTT	CASSLARASGGMTDTQYF
TRBJ1-3	.	TRBV10-3	.	TGTGCCATCAGGACTACGGGTTCTGGAAACACCATATATTTT	CAIRTTGSGNTIYF
TRBJ2-3	.	TRBV10-3	.	TGTGCCATCAGTGCCTCCCTCGGGGGCACAGATACGCAGTATTTT	CAISASLGGTDTQYF